This T cell receptor (beta chain) was recorded in a study of chemoradiotherapy in HPV16-positive cancers. TCRdb's copy holds only in-frame clones and misses some; the assay was immunoSEQ multiplex PCR. The table shows around 62,000 clones, with roughly 86% occurring only once. Notes on the study in general: Candidate HPV-specific clones and E7-related TCR motifs grew in tumor during treatment.

Repertoires were sampled repeatedly during chemoradiotherapy. This CDR3 region has 16 residues. Trimming cost V 3 bases and J 3 bases; bases outside gene matches: 5. Germline-derived CDR1 and CDR2 are LNHDA and SQIVND (reference sequence). Comment on this clone: Its target is unknown.

The specimen was blood, collected from a patient who underwent chemoradiotherapy. The source of this sequence is a human donor with HPV-associated anogenital cancer. The chain uses TRBV19 and TRBJ2-6; 7 nucleotides agree with TRBD1. This CDR3 reads CASSIHRGSGANVLTF. CDR3 in DNA: TGTGCCAGTAGTATCCACAGGGGTAGTGGGGCCAACGTCCTGACTTTC.